A selection of T cell receptor beta chains follows, all from one sample in a study of shared clonotypes between healthy human individuals. Assay used: immunoSEQ multiplex PCR; TCRdb lists only in-frame clones, some missing. The sample has 780,000 or so clones, roughly 72% seen once. The sequencing sample was made of memory CD4+ T cells sorted from blood. All receptors derive from a woman in her twenties or thirties in good health. Each CDR3 is given with its conserved first and last residue. D genes are given only for firm matches. For some rows the clone size is stated as once, few or many, or as a class when expanded; others skip it.

TRBV7-9,TRBD1,few,TRBJ2-2,TGTGCCAGCAGCCCCTGGACAGGGGACCTTACCGGGGAGCTGTTTTTT,CASSPWTGDLTGELFF
TRBV7-8,-,-,TRBJ2-7,TGTGCCAGCAGCTTAAACAGGGCGACCTACGAGCAGTACTTC,CASSLNRATYEQYF
TRBV28,-,few,TRBJ1-2,TGTGCCAGCCAAGCGGACAGAAACTATGGCTACACCTTC,CASQADRNYGYTF
TRBV18,-,-,TRBJ1-4,TGTGCCAGCTCACCCGACGATGAAAAACTGTTTTTT,CASSPDDEKLFF
TRBV5-1,-,-,TRBJ2-7,TGCGCCAGCAGCTCCAACTACGAGCAGTACTTC,CASSSNYEQYF
TRBV19,TRBD2,once,TRBJ2-3,TGTGCCAACCCAAGCCCATTGGGAGGGAAGAGGACAGATACGCAGTATTTT,CANPSPLGGKRTDTQYF
TRBV2,-,-,TRBJ1-1,TGTGCCAGCAGTGAAGATGGAGTGGTCACTGAAGCTTTCTTT,CASSEDGVVTEAFF
TRBV4-1,TRBD2,-,TRBJ2-7,TGCGCCAGCAGCCTGGGACTCCTTAGCGGGAGCTACGAGCAGTACTTC,CASSLGLLSGSYEQYF
TRBV2,-,-,TRBJ1-5,TGTGCCAGCAGTGACAGGGCACGGGTTCGGAATCAGCCCCAGCATTTT,CASSDRARVRNQPQHF
TRBV5-1,TRBD1,few,TRBJ1-2,TGCGCCAGCAGCTCCCAGGGACAGGGATATGGCTACACCTTC,CASSSQGQGYGYTF
TRBV5-3,TRBD1,few,TRBJ1-5,TGTGCCAGAAGCTTGGTTGGGCGCGGGGGCGACAGGGTGTGGGGTCATCAGCCCCAGCATTTT,CARSLVGRGGDRVWGHQPQHF
TRBV30,-,-,TRBJ2-3,TGTGCCTGGGAAAATAAGGGCACAGATACGCAGTATTTT,CAWENKGTDTQYF
TRBV29-1,-,-,TRBJ1-4,TGCAGCCTGCCTGCCGGGACGCCTACAACTAATGAAAAACTGTTTTTT,CSLPAGTPTTNEKLFF
TRBV11-3,TRBD2,-,TRBJ2-3,TGTGCCAGCAGCTTCTTAGCGGGTAAAGATACGCAGTATTTT,CASSFLAGKDTQYF
TRBV15,-,few,TRBJ1-1,TGTGCCACCAGCAGAGATCCCGCGAGGCGAGCTTTCTTT,CATSRDPARRAFF
TRBV18,TRBD1,-,TRBJ1-5,TGTGCCAGCTCGGGGACAGAGAATAGCAATCAGCCCCAGCATTTT,CASSGTENSNQPQHF
TRBV19,-,once,TRBJ2-1,TGTGCCAGTAGCAACAGAGTCGAAAACAATGAGCAGTTCTTC,CASSNRVENNEQFF
TRBV28,TRBD2,-,TRBJ2-7,TGTGCCAGCAGTGAGGCATCCGGGACTATATACGAGCAGTACTTC,CASSEASGTIYEQYF
TRBV28,-,-,TRBJ1-4,TGTGCCAGCAGTAGGGGAAGGGCCACGGGTGAAAAACTGTTTTTT,CASSRGRATGEKLFF
TRBV28,TRBD1,-,TRBJ1-5,TGTGCCAGCAGTGGGTCGCAGGGGGCGCCGGGTCAGCCCCAGCATTTT,CASSGSQGAPGQPQHF
TRBV4-2,-,-,TRBJ1-2,TGTGCCAGCAGCCAAGAGAGCACCAGGGGCTATGGCTACACCTTC,CASSQESTRGYGYTF
TRBV27,-,once,TRBJ2-3,TGTGCCACCTCAGGGTTGGGTGGTGCAGATACGCAGTATTTT,CATSGLGGADTQYF
TRBV29-1,TRBD1,many,TRBJ1-1,TGCAGCGTACATGGGGAGGGGGCGACAACTGAAGCTTTCTTT,CSVHGEGATTEAFF
TRBV6-1,TRBD2,few,TRBJ2-5,TGTGCCAGCAGTGAAGCAGGGCTAGCGGGGTATTATGGAGAGACCCAGTACTTC,CASSEAGLAGYYGETQYF
TRBV7-9,-,-,TRBJ2-4,TGTGCCAGCAGCTCAGGCCTGGGCATTCAGTACTTC,CASSSGLGIQYF
TRBV5-1,TRBD1,once,TRBJ2-2,TGCGCCAGCAGCTTGATGTCAGGGGGTACCGGGGAGCTGTTTTTT,CASSLMSGGTGELFF
TRBV30,-,few,TRBJ1-4,TGTGCCTGGAGCGGTGTGGGCAGTTTAATAGCTAATGAAAAACTGTTTTTT,CAWSGVGSLIANEKLFF
TRBV4-1,-,few,TRBJ1-5,TGCGCCAGCAGCCAAGACCGGAACAATCAGCCCCAGCATTTT,CASSQDRNNQPQHF